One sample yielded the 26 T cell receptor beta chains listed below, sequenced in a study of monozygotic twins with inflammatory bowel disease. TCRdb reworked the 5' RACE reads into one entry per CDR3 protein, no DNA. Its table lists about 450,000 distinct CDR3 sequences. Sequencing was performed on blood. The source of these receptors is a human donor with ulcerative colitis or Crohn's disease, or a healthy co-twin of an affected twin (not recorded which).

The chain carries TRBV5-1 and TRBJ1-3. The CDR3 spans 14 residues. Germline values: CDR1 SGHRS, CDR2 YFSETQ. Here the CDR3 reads CASSFTGSGNTIYF.

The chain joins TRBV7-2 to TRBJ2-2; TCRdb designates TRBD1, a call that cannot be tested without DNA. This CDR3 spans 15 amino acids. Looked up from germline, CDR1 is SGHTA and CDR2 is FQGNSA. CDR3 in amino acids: CASSGYRAGTGELFF.

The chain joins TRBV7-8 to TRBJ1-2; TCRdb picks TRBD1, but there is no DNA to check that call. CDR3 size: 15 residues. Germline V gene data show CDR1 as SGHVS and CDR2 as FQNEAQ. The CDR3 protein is CASSPYRVSNYGYTF.

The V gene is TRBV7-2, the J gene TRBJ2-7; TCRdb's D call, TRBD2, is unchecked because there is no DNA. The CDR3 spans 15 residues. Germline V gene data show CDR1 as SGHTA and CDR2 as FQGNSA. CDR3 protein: CASRGPRQGPYEQYF.

CDR3 region: CASSLKVNEQYF. The rearrangement joins TRBV12-3 or TRBV12-4 to TRBJ2-7. The CDR3 runs 12 residues.

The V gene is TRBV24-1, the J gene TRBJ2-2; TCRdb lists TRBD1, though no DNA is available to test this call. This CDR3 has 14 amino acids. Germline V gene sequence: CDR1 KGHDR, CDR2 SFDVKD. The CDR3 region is CATRTQGDTGELFF.

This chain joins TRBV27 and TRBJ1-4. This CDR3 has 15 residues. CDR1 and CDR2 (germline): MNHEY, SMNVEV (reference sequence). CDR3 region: CASSGNGATNEKLFF.

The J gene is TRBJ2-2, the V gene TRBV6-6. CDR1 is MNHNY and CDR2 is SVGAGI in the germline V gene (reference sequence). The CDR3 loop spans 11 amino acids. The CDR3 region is CASSRPEELFF.

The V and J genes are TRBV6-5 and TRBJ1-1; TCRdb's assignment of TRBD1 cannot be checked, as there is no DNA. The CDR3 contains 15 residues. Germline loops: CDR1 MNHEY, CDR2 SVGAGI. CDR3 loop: CASSSQGGANTEAFF.

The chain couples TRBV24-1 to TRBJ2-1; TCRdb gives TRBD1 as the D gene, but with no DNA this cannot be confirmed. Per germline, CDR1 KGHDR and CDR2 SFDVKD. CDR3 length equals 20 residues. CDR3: CATRGKPGQGAKRSYNEQFF.

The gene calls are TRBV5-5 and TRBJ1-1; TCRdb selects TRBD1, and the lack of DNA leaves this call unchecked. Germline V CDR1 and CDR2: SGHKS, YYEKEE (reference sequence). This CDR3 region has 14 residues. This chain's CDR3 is CASSGDSLNTEAFF.

CDR3 in amino acids: CASRATGSNQQYF. The chain is built from TRBV27 and TRBJ2-7; TCRdb lists TRBD1, though no DNA is available to test this call. Germline CDR1 and CDR2: MNHEY and SMNVEV (reference sequence). This CDR3 spans 13 amino acids.

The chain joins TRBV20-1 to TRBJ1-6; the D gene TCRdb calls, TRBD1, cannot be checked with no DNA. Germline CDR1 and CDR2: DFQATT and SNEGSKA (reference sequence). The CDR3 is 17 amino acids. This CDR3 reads CSARDQTGGLYNSPLHF.

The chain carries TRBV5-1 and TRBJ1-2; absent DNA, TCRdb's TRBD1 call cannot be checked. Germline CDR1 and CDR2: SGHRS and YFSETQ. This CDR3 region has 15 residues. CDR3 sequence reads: CASSGRGQGQDGYTF.

The CDR3 here is CASSQETTGRITGELFF. The chain couples TRBV4-3 to TRBJ2-2; TCRdb calls TRBD1, which cannot be checked without DNA. Germline values: CDR1 LGHNA, CDR2 YSLEER. CDR3 length: 17 amino acids.

This CDR3 reads CASSPPNLGAGYTF. The chain has TRBV18 and TRBJ1-2; checking the TCRdb D call of TRBD1 is not possible without DNA. CDR1 KGHSH and CDR2 LQKENI come from the germline V gene. The CDR3 length is 14 residues. Based on the CDR3 plus reference TRBV18 and TRBJ1-2, the full variable domain is NAGVMQNPRHLVRRRGQEARLRCSPMKGHSHVYWYRQLPEEGLKFMVYLQKENIIDESGMPKERFSAEFPKEGPSILRIQQVVRGDSAAYFCASSPPNLGAGYTFGSGTRLTVV.

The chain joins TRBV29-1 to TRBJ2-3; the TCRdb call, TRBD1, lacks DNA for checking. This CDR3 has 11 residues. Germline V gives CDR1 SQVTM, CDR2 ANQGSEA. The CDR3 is CSGGGIDTQYF.

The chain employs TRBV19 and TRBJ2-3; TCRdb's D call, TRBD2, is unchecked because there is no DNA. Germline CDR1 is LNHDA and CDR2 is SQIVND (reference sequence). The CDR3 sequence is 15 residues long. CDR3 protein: CASSPGGISTDTQYF.

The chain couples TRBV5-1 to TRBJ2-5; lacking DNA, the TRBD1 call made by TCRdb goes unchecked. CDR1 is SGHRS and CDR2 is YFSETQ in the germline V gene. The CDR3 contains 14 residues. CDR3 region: CASSTGGDQETQYF.

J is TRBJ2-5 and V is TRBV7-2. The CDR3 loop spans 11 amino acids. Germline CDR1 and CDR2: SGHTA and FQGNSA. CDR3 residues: CASSLGLAQYF.

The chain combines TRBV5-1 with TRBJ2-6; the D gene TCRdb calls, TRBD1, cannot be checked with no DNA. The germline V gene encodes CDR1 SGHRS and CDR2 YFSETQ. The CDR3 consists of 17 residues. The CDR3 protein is CASSASPGDSGANVLTF.

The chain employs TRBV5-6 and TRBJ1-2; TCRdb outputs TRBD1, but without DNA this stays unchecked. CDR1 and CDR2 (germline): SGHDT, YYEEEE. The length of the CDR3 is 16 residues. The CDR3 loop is CASSLAGSLAQYGYTF.

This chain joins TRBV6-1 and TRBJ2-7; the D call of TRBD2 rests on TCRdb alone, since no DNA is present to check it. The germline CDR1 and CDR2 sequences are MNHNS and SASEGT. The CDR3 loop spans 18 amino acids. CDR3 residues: CASSEQLSSGGQSYEQYF.

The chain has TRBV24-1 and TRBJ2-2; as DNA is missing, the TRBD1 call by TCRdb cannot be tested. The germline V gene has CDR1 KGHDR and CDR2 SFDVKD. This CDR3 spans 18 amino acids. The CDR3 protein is CATSDLGRQPTNTGELFF.

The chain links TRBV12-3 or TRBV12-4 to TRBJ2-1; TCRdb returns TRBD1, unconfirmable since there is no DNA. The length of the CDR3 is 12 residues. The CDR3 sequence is CASSALGDEQFF.

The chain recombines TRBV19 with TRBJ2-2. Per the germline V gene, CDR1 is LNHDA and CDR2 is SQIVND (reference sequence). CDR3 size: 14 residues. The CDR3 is CASSIVYGTGELFF.